A single sample gave rise to the 27 T cell receptor beta chains below, sequenced in a study of blood T cell repertoires in COVID-19. TCRdb's copy holds only in-frame clones and misses some; the assay was immunoSEQ multiplex PCR. The data contain tens of thousands of clones, 60% to 80% of them singletons. Sequencing was done on a sample of peripheral blood. These receptors all stem from a man in his sixties or seventies with COVID-19, enrolled during active disease.

The chain has TRBV4-3 and TRBJ1-1, with D perhaps matching TRBD1 (5 bases). The CDR3 sequence is 15 residues long. V was cut by 0 bases and J by 4 bases, with 12 bases left in between. Per the germline V gene, CDR1 is LGHNA and CDR2 is YSLEER. CDR3 amino acids: CASSQDMWGGTEAFF. The CDR3 DNA is TGCGCCAGCAGCCAAGATATGTGGGGGGGCACTGAAGCTTTCTTT.

V usage is TRBV18 and J usage is TRBJ1-3; 7 bases fit TRBD1. Germline V gene lookup returns CDR1 KGHSH and CDR2 LQKENI. Losses at the gene ends were 6 bases for V and 2 bases for J; bases not matched to a gene: 7. This CDR3 comprises 15 residues. The CDR3 protein is CASSQMTGTGNTIYF. In nucleotides, the CDR3 is TGTGCCAGCTCGCAAATGACAGGGACTGGAAACACCATATATTTT.

The chain is built from TRBV4-1 and TRBJ1-2, with 9 bases matching TRBD1. The CDR3 extends over 17 amino acids. The V gene end was trimmed by 2 bases and the J gene end by 8 bases; junction bases not matched to a gene: 15. In germline, CDR1 is MGHRA, CDR2 YSYEKL. CDR3 DNA sequence: TGCGCCAGCAGCCAACGACTAGGAGAGGGGACAGGGAACGGCTACACCTTC. This codes for CASSQRLGEGTGNGYTF.

This clone was picked up one time. The rearrangement joins TRBV3-1 (or the pseudogene TRBV3-2) to TRBJ1-4; D gene uncertain. CDR3 length: 16 amino acids. CDR1 LGHDT and CDR2 YNNKEL come from the germline V gene (reference sequence). V was pared by 1 base and J by 13 bases, with 22 bases between. The CDR3 DNA follows: TGTGCCAGCAGCCAAGGGGGAAGGGTCGCTAATGAGGGACTGTTTTTT. It is translated as CASSQGGRVANEGLFF.

The V and J genes are TRBV30 and TRBJ1-5, with TRBD1 as a possible D gene (5 bases). The CDR3 contains 14 residues. Germline CDR1 reads GTSNPN; CDR2 reads SVGIG (reference sequence). V lost 2 bases and J 2 bases, leaving 10 bases between the germline ends. The CDR3 DNA follows: TGTGCCTGGAGTCAGGGTCTGGGCAATCAGCCCCAGCATTTT. Its protein is CAWSQGLGNQPQHF.

J is TRBJ2-4 and V is TRBV3-1 (or the pseudogene TRBV3-2), with 7 bases that match TRBD1. This CDR3 is 16 amino acids long. Germline V gene data show CDR1 as LGHDT and CDR2 as YNNKEL (reference sequence). Germline trimming cut 0 bases from V and 3 bases from J; bases unmatched to any gene: 5. In DNA form, the CDR3 reads TGTGCCAGCAGCCAAGAAGACAGGGTGGACAAAAACATTCAGTACTTC. Its protein product is CASSQEDRVDKNIQYF.

The chain links TRBV4-2 to TRBJ1-5; unclear D gene. This CDR3 spans 13 amino acids. V was shortened by 0 bases and J by 5 bases, with 5 bases between the two germline ends. The germline gives CDR1 LGHNA, CDR2 YNFKEQ. The CDR3, as DNA: TGTGCCAGCAGCCAAGAACCGGATCAGCCCCAGCATTTT. This translates into CASSQEPDQPQHF.

The sample holds many counts of this clone. The CDR3 loop is CASSHLRGRTNEKLFF. Written as DNA, the CDR3 is TGTGCCAGCAGCCACCTCCGTGGGAGAACTAATGAAAAACTGTTTTTT. The V and J genes are TRBV11-2 and TRBJ1-4; no clear D gene. From germline, CDR1 is SGHAT and CDR2 FQNNGV. Trimming took off 5 bases at V and 1 base at J, with 14 bases between the two ends. CDR3 size: 16 residues. The variable domain in full, with the rest retrieved from reference TRBV11-2 and TRBJ1-4, is EAGVAQSPRYKIIEKRQSVAFWCNPISGHATLYWYQQILGQGPKLLIQFQNNGVVDDSQLPKDRFSAERLKGVDSTLKIQPAKLEDSAVYLCASSHLRGRTNEKLFFGSGTQLSVL.

The V call is TRBV7-2, the J call TRBJ2-7, with 9 nucleotides matching TRBD2. The CDR3 is made up of 14 amino acids. V lost 1 base, J lost 5 bases, and 3 bases stayed unmatched. Germline V gives CDR1 SGHTA, CDR2 FQGNSA. CDR3 sequence reads: CASSLGWTSDEQYF. The CDR3 coding sequence is TGTGCCAGCAGCTTAGGGTGGACTAGCGACGAGCAGTACTTC.

The chain uses TRBV9 and TRBJ1-2, with D hard to call. V gave up 3 bases and J gave up 0 bases, with 6 bases separating them. Germline CDR1 SGDLS, CDR2 YYNGEE. The length of the CDR3 is 13 residues. The CDR3 region is CASSGIANYGYTF. CDR3 DNA: TGTGCCAGCAGCGGTATAGCTAACTATGGCTACACCTTC.

The J gene is TRBJ2-7, the V gene TRBV6-2 or TRBV6-3; the match to TRBD1 covers 7 bases. The CDR3 sequence is 13 residues long. CDR1 and CDR2 from the germline V gene are MNHEY and SVGEGT. The V and J ends lost 6 bases and 1 base, in that order; junction bases with no gene match: 3. CDR3 amino acids: CASSKTGSYEQYF. The CDR3 DNA is TGTGCCAGCAGCAAGACAGGGTCCTACGAGCAGTACTTC.

This chain links TRBV29-1 with TRBJ2-7; D may be TRBD2 (7 bases). The CDR3 runs to 12 residues. V lost 4 bases and J lost 4, with 11 bases in between. The germline V gene encodes CDR1 SQVTM and CDR2 ANQGSEA. The chain's CDR3 is CSVGGGAYEQYF. The CDR3 region has the DNA TGCAGCGTTGGGGGGGGCGCGTACGAGCAGTACTTC.

The genes are TRBV7-3 and TRBJ2-2, with a weak D call TRBD2 (6 bases). V was cut by 1 base and J by 0 bases, with 9 bases left in between. Germline CDR1 reads SGHTA; CDR2 reads FQGTGA. The CDR3 spans 16 residues. The CDR3 loop is CASSLNSGPNTGELFF. CDR3 DNA: TGTGCCAGCAGCTTAAATAGCGGACCGAACACCGGGGAGCTGTTTTTT.

The V and J genes are TRBV10-3 and TRBJ1-1, with unresolved D. The CDR3 is 14 residues long. Germline CDR1 is ENHRY and CDR2 is SYGVKD. The germline V and J ends were trimmed by 6 bases and 1 base, with 12 bases remaining between them. For the CDR3, the DNA is TGTGCCATCAGGAAAGTAGGAGGGAACACTGAAGCTTTCTTT. This encodes CAIRKVGGNTEAFF.

The chain employs TRBV24-1 and TRBJ2-2; 7 bases are shared with TRBD2. This CDR3 has 17 residues. J lost 0 bases, V lost 12 bases, and 15 bases had no gene match. From germline, CDR1 is KGHDR and CDR2 SFDVKD. This chain's CDR3 is CAAAGTTHRANTGELFF. CDR3 coding DNA: TGTGCCGCAGCTGGGACTACCCACAGAGCGAACACCGGGGAGCTGTTTTTT.

The chain combines TRBV4-3 with TRBJ2-2; 12 nucleotides line up with TRBD2. The CDR3 consists of 18 residues. Germline V gene data show CDR1 as LGHNA and CDR2 as YSLEER. The ends lost 0 bases at V and 8 bases at J; junction bases unmatched: 10. This chain's CDR3 is CASSQERLAGGPWGELFF. CDR3 coding DNA: TGCGCCAGCAGCCAAGAGCGGCTAGCGGGAGGGCCTTGGGGGGAGCTGTTTTTT.

The V call is TRBV28, the J call TRBJ2-7, with D possibly matching TRBD1 (6 bases). Germline CDR1 reads MDHEN; CDR2 reads SYDVKM. V was shortened by 2 bases and J by 2 bases, with 10 bases between the two germline ends. This CDR3 has 14 residues. The CDR3, as DNA: TGTGCCAGCAGTTTACCAGGGGCTGCCTACGAGCAGTACTTC. This sequence encodes CASSLPGAAYEQYF.

This rearrangement joins TRBV9 to TRBJ2-3; the D is unclear. From germline, CDR1 is SGDLS and CDR2 YYNGEE. V dropped 4 bases and J dropped 4 bases, with 10 bases sitting between them. This CDR3 comprises 13 residues. CDR3 sequence (DNA): TGTGCCAGCAGCCCCTATCTGGCAGATACGCAGTATTTT. Protein: CASSPYLADTQYF.

V gene TRBV7-2 combines with J gene TRBJ2-3; 10 nucleotides align to TRBD1. This CDR3 has 16 amino acids. The V segment lost 5 bases and the J segment 2 bases; nucleotides outside the gene matches: 7. Germline V gives CDR1 SGHTA, CDR2 FQGNSA. CDR3 sequence: CASSPQTGGPTDTQYF. CDR3 coding DNA: TGTGCCAGCAGCCCGCAGACAGGGGGCCCCACAGATACGCAGTATTTT. Full variable domain (outside the CDR3, taken from reference TRBV7-2 and TRBJ2-3): GAGVSQSPSNKVTEKGKDVELRCDPISGHTALYWYRQSLGQGLEFLIYFQGNSAPDKSGLPSDRFSAERTGGSVSTLTIQRTQQEDSAVYLCASSPQTGGPTDTQYFGPGTRLTVL.

The V call is TRBV19, the J call TRBJ2-3, with TRBD1 identical over 11 bases. Germline CDR1 is LNHDA and CDR2 is SQIVND (reference sequence). The CDR3 consists of 16 residues. Trimming took 4 bases from V and 4 from J; bases not matched to a gene: 7. DNA of the CDR3: TGTGCCAGTAGTACCCGGGACAGGGGGTCCCCAGATACGCAGTATTTT. This translates into CASSTRDRGSPDTQYF.

J is TRBJ1-1 and V is TRBV6-6; possibly TRBD1 for D (5 bases). This CDR3 comprises 13 residues. Germline V gene lookup returns CDR1 MNHNY and CDR2 SVGAGI (reference sequence). V lost 6 bases and J lost 6, with 14 bases in between. The DNA for the CDR3 is TGTGCCAGCAGACATCGGGACTCCTCTGAAGCTTTCTTT. Translated: CASRHRDSSEAFF.

V gene TRBV29-1 combines with J gene TRBJ1-1, with D perhaps TRBD1 (6 bases). Germline V lookup: CDR1 SQVTM, CDR2 ANQGSEA. Trimming left V 4 bases short and J 7 bases short, with 10 bases between. This CDR3 comprises 11 residues. The CDR3 here is CSVVRTVEAFF. DNA of the CDR3: TGCAGCGTTGTTAGGACAGTTGAAGCTTTCTTT.

The V call is TRBV12-3 or TRBV12-4, the J call TRBJ1-5, with no clear D. This CDR3 is 12 amino acids long. V was cut by 5 bases and J by 7 bases, with 9 bases left in between. CDR3 loop: CASSTQEQPQHF. CDR3 nucleotide sequence: TGTGCCAGCAGTACCCAGGAACAGCCCCAGCATTTT.

CDR3 bases: TGTGCCAGCTCTCTGGTACCGGGACAGGGCCCAGATACGCAGTATTTT. Amino acids: CASSLVPGQGPDTQYF. V is TRBV18 and J is TRBJ2-3; 9 positions agree with TRBD1. This CDR3 is built from 16 residues. Germline values: CDR1 KGHSH, CDR2 LQKENI. V shed 6 bases and J 4 bases; nucleotides not matched to a gene: 11.

This rearrangement joins TRBV5-1 to TRBJ1-1; 8 bases align to TRBD1. The CDR3 spans 16 residues. V shed 3 bases, J shed 3 bases, and the junction held 10 bases outside the gene matches. Germline-derived CDR1 and CDR2 are SGHRS and YFSETQ. CDR3 protein: CASSYSPGGRDTEAFF. CDR3 DNA: TGCGCCAGCAGCTACAGCCCAGGGGGCCGGGACACTGAAGCTTTCTTT.

The CDR3 DNA sequence: TGTGCCAGCAGTGACTTAGGGGCCGGGGAGCTGTTTTTT. Amino acids: CASSDLGAGELFF. The chain links TRBV6-4 to TRBJ2-2; D possibly corresponds to TRBD1 (5 bases). Germline V gives CDR1 MRHNA, CDR2 SNTAGT. Trimming cost V 1 base and J 6 bases, with 6 bases left between them. The CDR3 consists of 13 residues.

This rearrangement joins TRBV27 to TRBJ2-7; 7 positions agree with TRBD2. Germline CDR1 and CDR2: MNHEY and SMNVEV (reference sequence). The CDR3 consists of 15 residues. Trimming cost V 2 bases and J 5 bases; bases outside gene matches: 9. CDR3 in DNA: TGTGCCAGCAGTTTAAGCCCCTTTCGGGGGGACGAGCAGTACTTC. It codes for CASSLSPFRGDEQYF.